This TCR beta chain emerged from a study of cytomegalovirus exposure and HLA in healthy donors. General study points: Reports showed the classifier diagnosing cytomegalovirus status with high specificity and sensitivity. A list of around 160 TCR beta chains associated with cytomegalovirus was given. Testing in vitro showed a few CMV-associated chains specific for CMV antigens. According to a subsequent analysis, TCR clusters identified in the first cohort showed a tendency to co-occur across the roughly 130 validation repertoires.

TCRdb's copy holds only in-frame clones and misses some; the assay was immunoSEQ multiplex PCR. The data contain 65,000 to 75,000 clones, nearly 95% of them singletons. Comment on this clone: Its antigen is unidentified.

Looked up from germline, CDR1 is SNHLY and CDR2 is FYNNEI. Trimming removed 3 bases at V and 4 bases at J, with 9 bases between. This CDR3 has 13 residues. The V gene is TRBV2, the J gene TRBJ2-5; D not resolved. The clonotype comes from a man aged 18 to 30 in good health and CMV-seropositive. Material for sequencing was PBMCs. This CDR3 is CASSDEVGETQYF. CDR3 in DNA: TGTGCCAGCAGTGATGAGGTAGGAGAGACCCAGTACTTC.